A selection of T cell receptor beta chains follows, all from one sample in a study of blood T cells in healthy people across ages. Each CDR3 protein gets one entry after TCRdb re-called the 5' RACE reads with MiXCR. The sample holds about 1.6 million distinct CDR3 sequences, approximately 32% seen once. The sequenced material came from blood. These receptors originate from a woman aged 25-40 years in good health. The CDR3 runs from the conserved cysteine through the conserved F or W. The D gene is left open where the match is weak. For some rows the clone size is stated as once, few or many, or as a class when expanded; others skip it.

CDR3aa: CSARVGSGRETQYF
CDR3nt: TGCAGTGCTAGAGTGGGTAGCGGGAGGGAGACCCAGTACTTC
d_gene: TRBD2
abundance: few
j_gene: TRBJ2-5
v_gene: TRBV20-1

CDR3aa: CARNPTGLNYGYTF
CDR3nt: TGTGCCAGGAACCCCACAGGGCTCAACTATGGCTACACCTTC
d_gene: NA
abundance: few
j_gene: TRBJ1-2
v_gene: TRBV21-1

CDR3aa: CASSNHDRGKGRNEQYF
CDR3nt: TGCGCCAGCAGCAACCATGACAGGGGGAAAGGTCGCAATGAGCAGTACTTC
d_gene: TRBD1
abundance: NA
j_gene: TRBJ2-5
v_gene: TRBV5-1

CDR3aa: CASSEIADEQFF
CDR3nt: TGTGCCAGCAGTGAGATTGCGGATGAGCAGTTCTTC
d_gene: NA
abundance: few
j_gene: TRBJ2-1
v_gene: TRBV2

CDR3aa: CASSQDREPNYGYTF
CDR3nt: TGTGCCAGCAGCCAGGACAGGGAACCCAACTATGGCTACACCTTC
d_gene: TRBD1
abundance: NA
j_gene: TRBJ1-2
v_gene: TRBV2

CDR3aa: CASSQPTGATYEQYF
CDR3nt: TGTGCCAGCAGCCAACCGACAGGTGCGACCTACGAGCAGTACTTC
d_gene: NA
abundance: few
j_gene: TRBJ2-7
v_gene: TRBV5-5

CDR3aa: CASSRQDFGLDEQFF
CDR3nt: TGTGCCAGCAGCCGCCAGGACTTCGGACTCGATGAGCAGTTCTTC
d_gene: NA
abundance: NA
j_gene: TRBJ2-1
v_gene: TRBV9

CDR3aa: CASSLAVAGGEQFF
CDR3nt: TGTGCCAGCAGTTTAGCGGTAGCGGGGGGAGAGCAGTTCTTC
d_gene: TRBD2
abundance: few
j_gene: TRBJ2-1
v_gene: TRBV27

CDR3aa: CASRQDNGVEKRFF
CDR3nt: TGTGCCAGCCGTCAGGACAATGGGGTTGAAAAACGGTTTTTT
d_gene: NA
abundance: NA
j_gene: TRBJ1-4
v_gene: TRBV2

CDR3aa: CSARSQPSSKETQYF
CDR3nt: TGCAGTGCTAGATCACAACCCTCGTCGAAAGAGACCCAGTACTTC
d_gene: NA
abundance: NA
j_gene: TRBJ2-5
v_gene: TRBV20-1

CDR3aa: CASSWGPGQAGYGYTF
CDR3nt: TGCGCCAGCAGCTGGGGGCCGGGACAGGCGGGCTATGGCTACACCTTC
d_gene: TRBD1
abundance: NA
j_gene: TRBJ1-2
v_gene: TRBV5-1

CDR3aa: CSVEERTGTAGYTF
CDR3nt: TGCAGCGTTGAAGAAAGAACCGGGACGGCCGGCTACACCTTC
d_gene: NA
abundance: NA
j_gene: TRBJ1-2
v_gene: TRBV29-1

CDR3aa: CASSRTGGLEEKLFF
CDR3nt: TGTGCCAGCAGCCGGACAGGGGGCTTAGAGGAAAAACTGTTTTTT
d_gene: TRBD1
abundance: NA
j_gene: TRBJ1-4
v_gene: TRBV7-9

CDR3aa: CASSPATRTDTRYF
CDR3nt: TGTGCCAGCTCACCGGCTACCCGCACAGATACGCGGTATTTT
d_gene: NA
abundance: NA
j_gene: TRBJ2-3
v_gene: TRBV18

CDR3aa: CASSLFGEDTQYF
CDR3nt: TGTGCCAGCAGCCTGTTCGGGGAGGATACGCAGTATTTT
d_gene: NA
abundance: few
j_gene: TRBJ2-3
v_gene: TRBV7-9

CDR3aa: CSARDAGTEPILEQYF
CDR3nt: TGCAGTGCTAGAGATGCCGGGACAGAGCCAATTCTCGAGCAGTACTTC
d_gene: TRBD1
abundance: NA
j_gene: TRBJ2-7
v_gene: TRBV20-1

CDR3aa: CASSSETSGFYEQYF
CDR3nt: TGTGCCAGCAGCTCCGAGACTAGCGGTTTCTACGAGCAGTACTTC
d_gene: TRBD2
abundance: many
j_gene: TRBJ2-7
v_gene: TRBV4-2

CDR3aa: CASSYWGTADNEQFF
CDR3nt: TGTGCCAGCAGCTATTGGGGGACGGCCGACAATGAGCAGTTCTTC
d_gene: NA
abundance: NA
j_gene: TRBJ2-1
v_gene: TRBV9

CDR3aa: CSASSGGAEGYNEQFF
CDR3nt: TGCAGTGCTAGTAGCGGGGGGGCCGAGGGCTACAATGAGCAGTTCTTC
d_gene: TRBD2
abundance: once
j_gene: TRBJ2-1
v_gene: TRBV20-1

CDR3aa: CATVSGVSYEQYF
CDR3nt: TGTGCCACTGTTAGCGGGGTCTCCTACGAGCAGTACTTC
d_gene: TRBD2
abundance: NA
j_gene: TRBJ2-7
v_gene: TRBV27

CDR3aa: CASSSYDSQYF
CDR3nt: TGTGCCAGCAGTTCTTACGACTCGCAGTATTTT
d_gene: NA
abundance: many
j_gene: TRBJ2-3
v_gene: TRBV28

CDR3aa: CASSQTGMNTEAFF
CDR3nt: TGTGCCAGCAGCCAAACAGGAATGAACACTGAAGCTTTCTTT
d_gene: NA
abundance: NA
j_gene: TRBJ1-1
v_gene: TRBV3-1

CDR3aa: CASRPTGSGKTQYF
CDR3nt: TGTGCCAGCAGACCTACAGGGTCAGGAAAGACCCAGTACTTC
d_gene: NA
abundance: NA
j_gene: TRBJ2-5
v_gene: TRBV12-3/TRBV12-4

CDR3aa: CASSQEPLPGADGYTF
CDR3nt: TGTGCCAGCAGCCAAGAGCCGTTGCCGGGGGCAGACGGCTACACCTTC
d_gene: NA
abundance: NA
j_gene: TRBJ1-2
v_gene: TRBV7-9

CDR3aa: CASSRRAGADEQYF
CDR3nt: TGTGCCAGCAGTCGCCGGGCGGGAGCTGATGAGCAGTACTTC
d_gene: TRBD2
abundance: once
j_gene: TRBJ2-5
v_gene: TRBV28